The source of this T cell receptor beta chain is a study of early T cells in non-severe SARS-CoV-2 infection. Study details: Sequenced bulk RNA came from whole blood that was unsorted, and chains were unpaired.

MiXCR was run by TCRdb on the 5' RACE reads, yielding one entry per CDR3 protein. The table has roughly 32,000 distinct CDR3 sequences, under 7.5% seen once; the top ten hold about two fifths. V was shortened by 4 bases and J by 2 bases, with 17 bases between the two germline ends. CDR1 SGDLS and CDR2 YYNGEE come from the germline V gene. The CDR3 extends over 16 amino acids. In regard to this clonotype: The antigen remains unidentified.

Whole-study results and caveats: A preference for anti-spike CD8 responses marked VDJdb matching, which missed private and CD4 specificities.

The genes are TRBV9 and TRBJ2-3; the D gene is possibly TRBD2 (6 bases). Sequences were obtained from whole blood. The sequence came from an adult who was a healthcare worker with PCR-confirmed SARS-CoV-2 infection or an uninfected control (not recorded which). The CDR3 region has the DNA TGTGCCAGCAGCATCTCTTGGGACTTCTCCACAGATACGCAGTATTTT. Its translation is CASSISWDFSTDTQYF.